Reported below is one TCR beta chain. What it binds is not known. The sample comes from a study of cytomegalovirus exposure and HLA in healthy donors. General study points: Presence/absence analyses assumed roughly uniform sequencing depth across donors, which may not hold. The study carried out a later analysis of TCR beta sequences. It associated around 17,000 of them with specific HLA alleles at a false discovery rate of 0.05.

The V and J ends lost 10 bases and 5 bases, in that order; junction bases with no gene match: 12. The germline V gene has CDR1 MDHEN and CDR2 SYDVKM. This CDR3 spans 14 amino acids. The PCR contained 60 Vbeta and 13 Jbeta primers. Clones were read by immunoSEQ multiplex PCR, and TCRdb kept only the in-frame ones, dropping some. The sample records 130,000 or so clones, 75% to 80% being singletons. The chain uses TRBV28 and TRBJ2-7; the match to TRBD1 covers 9 bases. This clonotype was sampled from a female donor in good health and CMV-seronegative. Sequencing input: PBMCs. CDR3 sequence reads: CATRAPGQGHEQYF. DNA for the CDR3: TGTGCCACCAGAGCCCCGGGACAGGGTCACGAGCAGTACTTC.